The 9 T cell receptor beta chains reported below all come from one sample, sequenced in a study of cytomegalovirus exposure and HLA in healthy donors. Profiled with immunoSEQ multiplex PCR; TCRdb holds only in-frame clones, not every one. The sample includes about 160,000 clones, 84% of them seen just once. The specimen was PBMCs. The receptors here all came from a man younger than 40 in good health and CMV-seropositive.

The chain is built from TRBV30 and TRBJ1-6, with TRBD1 matching over 7 bases. The CDR3 consists of 15 residues. CDR1 and CDR2 (germline): GTSNPN, SVGIG (reference sequence). V was clipped by 2 bases and J by 7 bases; unmatched bases: 8. The CDR3 DNA reads as TGTGCCTGGAGTCGTGGGGGGACAGAGAATTCACCCCTCCACTTT. This gives the protein CAWSRGGTENSPLHF.

The chain recombines TRBV27 with TRBJ1-1; TRBD1 might be the D (6 bases). The length of the CDR3 is 14 residues. In germline, CDR1 is MNHEY, CDR2 SMNVEV (reference sequence). Trimming pared 4 bases from V and 1 base from J, leaving 10 bases between. CDR3 region: CASSSLDRNTEAFF. CDR3 nucleotides: TGTGCCAGCAGTTCATTGGACAGGAACACTGAAGCTTTCTTT.

The chain combines TRBV25-1 with TRBJ1-2; D unresolved. The CDR3 runs 13 residues. The germline V and J ends were trimmed by 5 bases and 6 bases, with 13 bases remaining between them. CDR1 is MGHDK, CDR2 SYGVNS, per germline. CDR3 residues: CASSKWLVDGYTF. CDR3 DNA: TGTGCCAGCAGTAAGTGGTTAGTGGATGGCTACACCTTC.

The genes are TRBV27 and TRBJ2-2; 9 bases are shared with TRBD1. This CDR3 spans 16 amino acids. Germline V gives CDR1 MNHEY, CDR2 SMNVEV (reference sequence). V lost 4 bases, J lost 0 bases, and 3 bases stayed unmatched. CDR3 DNA: TGTGCCAGCAGTTACAGGGGGCCGACGAACACCGGGGAGCTGTTTTTT. Its protein is CASSYRGPTNTGELFF.

This clone showed up many times. This chain joins TRBV29-1 and TRBJ2-7, with a weak D call TRBD2 (6 bases). Germline CDR1 SQVTM, CDR2 ANQGSEA. The ends were cut back, 4 bases at V and 3 bases at J, with 16 bases in the middle. CDR3 length equals 14 residues. The CDR3 bases are TGCAGCGTTGCCCGCCGGGAGTTCGACTACGAGCAGTACTTC. Protein: CSVARREFDYEQYF.

The J gene is TRBJ2-2, the V gene TRBV6-5, with D possibly being TRBD1 (5 bases). The CDR3 extends over 15 amino acids. Trimming left V 5 bases short and J 3 bases short, with 13 bases between. Germline CDR1 is MNHEY and CDR2 is SVGAGI. CDR3 protein: CASSAPTVDTGELFF. CDR3 nucleotide sequence: TGTGCCAGCAGTGCCCCGACAGTAGACACCGGGGAGCTGTTTTTT.

This chain links TRBV4-1 with TRBJ2-2; 11 nucleotides align to TRBD2. There are 14 residues in the CDR3. CDR1 and CDR2 from the germline V gene are MGHRA and YSYEKL. J lost 5 bases, V lost 6 bases, and 2 bases had no gene match. Here the CDR3 DNA reads TGCGCCAGCAGGCTAGCGGGAGGTACCGGGGAGCTGTTTTTT. Encoded protein: CASRLAGGTGELFF.

The J gene is TRBJ2-7, the V gene TRBV19; D perhaps matches TRBD1 (5 bases). V lost 5 bases to trimming and J lost 2 bases, with 13 bases between them. The germline V gene encodes CDR1 LNHDA and CDR2 SQIVND (reference sequence). CDR3 size: 14 residues. This CDR3 reads CASSGNRIPYEQYF. CDR3 bases: TGTGCCAGTAGTGGGAACAGGATACCCTACGAGCAGTACTTC.

V is TRBV9 and J is TRBJ2-3; 7 bases line up with TRBD1. Germline values: CDR1 SGDLS, CDR2 YYNGEE. The V and J ends lost 3 bases and 4 bases, in that order; junction bases with no gene match: 11. This CDR3 is built from 16 residues. In DNA form, the CDR3 reads TGTGCCAGCAGCGCGACAGGGTATAGAAGTGCAGATACGCAGTATTTT. It yields the protein CASSATGYRSADTQYF. The entire variable domain, with the rest obtained from reference TRBV9 and TRBJ2-3, is as follows: DSGVTQTPKHLITATGQRVTLRCSPRSGDLSVYWYQQSLDQGLQFLIQYYNGEERAKGNILERFSAQQFPDLHSELNLSSLELGDSALYFCASSATGYRSADTQYFGPGTRLTVL.